The 5 T cell receptor beta chains presented below share a single source sample, sequenced in a study of cytomegalovirus exposure and HLA in healthy donors. TCRdb's copy holds only in-frame clones and misses some; the assay was immunoSEQ multiplex PCR. The sample yields over 150,000 clones, roughly nine tenths seen once. The sequencing sample was made of PBMCs. The receptors were sampled from a woman between 18 and 30 years old in good health and CMV-seropositive.

In this sample, this clone turned up a few times. V usage is TRBV12-5 and J usage is TRBJ1-2, with 7 bases matching TRBD1. CDR3 length: 14 residues. The V gene's germline CDR1 is LGHNT and CDR2 FRNRAP. Unmatched junction bases numbered 6, after V lost 6 bases and J lost 2 bases. The CDR3 coding sequence is TGTGCTAGTGGCACAGGGGCCCCCAACTATGGCTACACCTTC. It yields the protein CASGTGAPNYGYTF.

The table lists this clone with a count of one. V is TRBV30 and J is TRBJ2-4; TRBD1 is a possible D gene (5 bases). Germline values: CDR1 GTSNPN, CDR2 SVGIG (reference sequence). The CDR3 has 14 residues. The germline V and J ends were trimmed by 4 bases and 8 bases, with 18 bases remaining between them. CDR3 amino acids: CAWTGPSLGDIQYF. CDR3 in DNA: TGTGCCTGGACCGGGCCGAGCTTAGGGGACATTCAGTACTTC.

This rearrangement joins TRBV12-5 to TRBJ1-2; D uncertain. V lost 1 base, J lost 7 bases, and 10 bases lay in between. CDR1 is LGHNT, CDR2 FRNRAP, per germline. This CDR3 spans 13 amino acids. CDR3 residues: CASGLAVGLGYTF. DNA for the CDR3: TGTGCTAGTGGTTTGGCGGTGGGCCTTGGCTACACCTTC. Filled out from reference TRBV12-5 and TRBJ1-2, the complete variable domain reads DARVTQTPRHKVTEMGQEVTMRCQPILGHNTVFWYRQTMMQGLELLAYFRNRAPLDDSGMPKDRFSAEMPDATLATLKIQPSEPRDSAVYFCASGLAVGLGYTFGSGTRLTVV.

V is TRBV6-5 and J is TRBJ2-3; 8 nucleotides align to TRBD2. Germline trimming cut 11 bases from V and 9 bases from J; bases unmatched to any gene: 16. This CDR3 comprises 14 residues. The germline CDR1 and CDR2 sequences are MNHEY and SVGAGI. As DNA, the CDR3 is TGTGCCTCCACACCCGGGGGGGCCCAGATAACGCAGTATTTT. It translates to CASTPGGAQITQYF.

The rearrangement links TRBV28 to TRBJ2-1; 7 bases fit TRBD1. Trimming at V came to 0 bases and at J to 6 bases, leaving 5 bases not matched to a gene. The CDR3 covers 15 residues. In germline, CDR1 is MDHEN, CDR2 SYDVKM. DNA of the CDR3: TGTGCCAGCAGTTTATGGGGATCAGGGGGCAATGAGCAGTTCTTC. This encodes CASSLWGSGGNEQFF. The variable domain in full, with the rest retrieved from reference TRBV28 and TRBJ2-1, is DVKVTQSSRYLVKRTGEKVFLECVQDMDHENMFWYRQDPGLGLRLIYFSYDVKMKEKGDIPEGYSVSREKKERFSLILESASTNQTSMYLCASSLWGSGGNEQFFGPGTRLTVL.